This TCR beta chain originates from a study of T cell responses to AZD1222 COVID-19 vaccine. Study-wide results and limits: Clonal diversity may have been underestimated in mostly white British donors. CD4 TCRs associated with vaccination spanned spike, dominating at 160-218 and 743-854. Spike-specific TCR breadth and depth both grew after two AZD1222 doses.

The CDR3 consists of 13 residues. Germline CDR1 reads SGHTA; CDR2 reads FQGNSA. V lost 5 bases and J lost 2; bases outside the gene matches: 2. A note on this clone: What it recognizes is unknown.

The table came from immunoSEQ multiplex PCR; TCRdb's copy has only in-frame clones and leaves some out. This sample has fewer than 200,000 clones; around nine tenths occur once, and the top ten carry 3.5% to 4%. The TCR originated in an adult who received the MenACWY meningococcal vaccine as a control. The J gene is TRBJ1-2, the V gene TRBV7-2, with TRBD1 identical over 7 bases. The source was peripheral blood, collected 28 days after the second dose of the MenACWY control vaccine. DNA of the CDR3: TGTGCCAGCAGCCGGGACAGAAACTATGGCTACACCTTC. Translating gives CASSRDRNYGYTF. Based on the CDR3 plus reference TRBV7-2 and TRBJ1-2, the full variable domain is GAGVSQSPSNKVTEKGKDVELRCDPISGHTALYWYRQSLGQGLEFLIYFQGNSAPDKSGLPSDRFSAERTGGSVSTLTIQRTQQEDSAVYLCASSRDRNYGYTFGSGTRLTVV.